The 23 T cell receptor beta chains below come from one sample, sequenced in a study of chemoradiotherapy in HPV16-positive cancers. Measured with immunoSEQ multiplex PCR; TCRdb has only the in-frame clones, and not every one. Of about 24,000 clones detected, just under 95% appear once; the ten largest clones hold 17%. Sequenced here: blood, sampled from a patient who underwent chemoradiotherapy. These receptors originate from a human donor with HPV-associated anogenital cancer.

This sequence joins TRBV19 and TRBJ2-7; D is unclear. CDR3 size: 15 residues. The germline V gene has CDR1 LNHDA and CDR2 SQIVND (reference sequence). V lost 6 bases and J 5 bases, leaving 20 bases between the germline ends. The CDR3 reads CASSRQLELRNEQYF. CDR3 bases: TGTGCCAGTAGCAGACAACTTGAATTGAGGAACGAGCAGTACTTC. The variable domain in full, with the rest retrieved from reference TRBV19 and TRBJ2-7, is DGGITQSPKYLFRKEGQNVTLSCEQNLNHDAMYWYRQDPGQGLRLIYYSQIVNDFQKGDIAEGYSVSREKKESFPLTVTSAQKNPTAFYLCASSRQLELRNEQYFGPGTRLTVT.

The rearrangement uses TRBV7-2 and TRBJ2-5, with unresolved D. The CDR3 covers 13 residues. CDR1 and CDR2 (germline): SGHTA, FQGNSA. Trimming removed 4 bases at V and 1 base at J, with 7 bases between. The CDR3 spells CASSSFRQETQYF. In nucleotides, the CDR3 is TGTGCCAGCAGCTCCTTCCGCCAAGAGACCCAGTACTTC.

V is TRBV19 and J is TRBJ2-7, with a tentative D call TRBD2 (6 bases). There are 14 residues in the CDR3. Germline loops: CDR1 LNHDA, CDR2 SQIVND (reference sequence). V was trimmed by 6 bases and J by 3 bases, leaving 15 bases between them. The DNA of the CDR3 is TGTGCCAGTAGCGTAGCGGAAAATTTCTACGAGCAGTACTTC. It codes for CASSVAENFYEQYF. The whole variable domain, remainder taken from reference TRBV19 and TRBJ2-7, is DGGITQSPKYLFRKEGQNVTLSCEQNLNHDAMYWYRQDPGQGLRLIYYSQIVNDFQKGDIAEGYSVSREKKESFPLTVTSAQKNPTAFYLCASSVAENFYEQYFGPGTRLTVT.

CDR3 DNA sequence: TGTGCCAGCAGCTTACTCCTCGCCGGCCATACGCAGTATTTT. It translates to CASSLLLAGHTQYF. V usage is TRBV11-2 and J usage is TRBJ2-3; D is undetermined. Germline V gene sequence: CDR1 SGHAT, CDR2 FQNNGV. The CDR3 is made up of 14 amino acids. Trimming shortened V by 2 bases and J by 7 bases, and 13 bases separated the two germline ends.

This clone appeared a few times. The rearrangement links TRBV5-1 to TRBJ2-6, with 10 bases fitting TRBD1. The germline V gene has CDR1 SGHRS and CDR2 YFSETQ. The CDR3 loop spans 20 amino acids. With V trimmed by 4 bases and J by 0 bases, 13 bases remained unmatched. CDR3 in DNA: TGCGCCAGCAGCGCCAGTCGGGGAGGACAGGGGGTCTCTGGGGCCAACGTCCTGACTTTC. It yields the protein CASSASRGGQGVSGANVLTF.

The chain links TRBV28 to TRBJ2-3; a possible D gene is TRBD2 (6 bases). Per germline, CDR1 MDHEN and CDR2 SYDVKM. Trimming removed 6 bases at V and 7 bases at J, with 8 bases between. This CDR3 region has 11 residues. CDR3 DNA sequence: TGTGCCAGCAGCCGGGGGAATACGCAGTATTTT. It yields the protein CASSRGNTQYF. Drawing the rest from reference TRBV28 and TRBJ2-3, the complete variable domain is DVKVTQSSRYLVKRTGEKVFLECVQDMDHENMFWYRQDPGLGLRLIYFSYDVKMKEKGDIPEGYSVSREKKERFSLILESASTNQTSMYLCASSRGNTQYFGPGTRLTVL.

V usage is TRBV19 and J usage is TRBJ1-1; D unclear. Trimming took off 7 bases at V and 0 bases at J, with 12 bases between the two ends. This CDR3 comprises 14 residues. In germline, CDR1 is LNHDA, CDR2 SQIVND (reference sequence). The CDR3 DNA sequence: TGTGCCAGTAAGTTAGACAACATGAACACTGAAGCTTTCTTT. Its protein is CASKLDNMNTEAFF.

The rearrangement joins TRBV7-9 to TRBJ1-5; D uncertain. The CDR3 is 12 amino acids. Trimming removed 3 bases at V and 4 bases at J, with 4 bases between. Per germline, CDR1 SEHNR and CDR2 FQNEAQ (reference sequence). In nucleotides, the CDR3 is TGTGCCAGCAGCTTTGCTAATCAGCCCCAGCATTTT. As protein: CASSFANQPQHF.

The chain is built from TRBV15 and TRBJ1-2; tentative D call: TRBD1 (6 bases). CDR1 and CDR2 from the germline V gene are LNHNV and YYDKDF (reference sequence). The CDR3 runs 15 residues. V was shortened by 9 bases and J by 7 bases, with 24 bases between the two germline ends. CDR3 loop: CATSRGPPSRAGYTF. DNA for the CDR3: TGTGCCACTTCCCGGGGGCCGCCGAGCAGGGCTGGCTACACCTTC.

Concerning this clone: The junction and the germline gene differ at one end; a read error may be behind it. The chain combines TRBV7-7 with TRBJ2-2; D is uncertain. The CDR3 sequence is 14 residues long. The germline V gene has CDR1 SSHAT and CDR2 FNYEAQ (reference sequence). CDR3 region: CASSLETYTGELFF. The CDR3 DNA follows: TGTGCTAGCAGCTTAGAGACTTACACCGGGGAGCTGTTTTTT.

This chain uses TRBV11-1 with TRBJ1-1; 7 bases are a match to TRBD1. The germline V gene has CDR1 SGHAT and CDR2 FQDESV (reference sequence). This CDR3 has 14 amino acids. J gave up 4 bases and V 5 bases, and 7 bases lay outside the gene matches. The CDR3 DNA reads as TGTGCCAGCAGCCATAGACAGGGCGTCACTGAAGCTTTCTTT. Translated, it gives CASSHRQGVTEAFF.

The chain joins TRBV28 to TRBJ1-2; no clear D gene. The CDR3 is 14 residues long. Trimming pared 4 bases from V and 0 bases from J, leaving 9 bases between. Germline V gives CDR1 MDHEN, CDR2 SYDVKM. CDR3 nucleotide sequence: TGTGCCAGCAGTTCTACCGGACCTAACTATGGCTACACCTTC. Protein sequence: CASSSTGPNYGYTF.

V gene TRBV7-9 combines with J gene TRBJ2-6; D unresolved. Germline CDR1 SEHNR, CDR2 FQNEAQ (reference sequence). Trimming took off 5 bases at V and 2 bases at J, with 13 bases between the two ends. The CDR3 runs to 16 residues. The CDR3 coding sequence is TGTGCCAGCAGCATCCACAACACTGCTGGGGCCAACGTCCTGACTTTC. Protein product: CASSIHNTAGANVLTF. The variable domain in full, completed from reference TRBV7-9 and TRBJ2-6, reads DTGVSQNPRHKITKRGQNVTFRCDPISEHNRLYWYRQTLGQGPEFLTYFQNEAQLEKSRLLSDRFSAERPKGSFSTLEIQRTEQGDSAMYLCASSIHNTAGANVLTFGAGSRLTVL.

The chain joins TRBV10-3 to TRBJ1-3; the D gene is possibly TRBD1 (6 bases). Germline CDR1 and CDR2: ENHRY and SYGVKD. The CDR3 loop spans 14 amino acids. V lost 4 bases and J lost 5, with 12 bases in between. The CDR3 nucleotides read TGTGCCATCAGTGTAGGCGGGGGCAGAAACACCATATATTTT. Translating it yields CAISVGGGRNTIYF.

V and J are TRBV2 and TRBJ2-2, with D unclear. V lost 2 bases and J lost 1, with 5 bases in between. The CDR3 extends over 14 amino acids. The V gene's germline CDR1 is SNHLY and CDR2 FYNNEI. The CDR3 DNA sequence: TGTGCCAGCAGTGAACAGAGGAACACCGGGGAGCTGTTTTTT. As protein: CASSEQRNTGELFF. Using reference TRBV2 and TRBJ2-2 for the parts outside the CDR3, the full variable domain is EPEVTQTPSHQVTQMGQEVILRCVPISNHLYFYWYRQILGQKVEFLVSFYNNEISEKSEIFDDQFSVERPDGSNFTLKIRSTKLEDSAMYFCASSEQRNTGELFFGEGSRLTVL.

The V call is TRBV15, the J call TRBJ2-3; tentative D call: TRBD1 (6 bases). The CDR3 has 16 residues. Germline CDR1 is LNHNV and CDR2 is YYDKDF (reference sequence). Between the trimmed V and J ends, which lost 4 bases and 4 bases, there was a span of 18 bases. The CDR3 sequence is CATSTGRDNGPDTQYF. The DNA for the CDR3 is TGTGCCACCAGCACCGGCCGGGACAACGGGCCAGATACGCAGTATTTT.

V is TRBV7-2 and J is TRBJ1-2, with a weak D call TRBD1 (6 bases). CDR1 and CDR2 (germline): SGHTA, FQGNSA. V was pared by 5 bases and J by 4 bases, with 14 bases between. CDR3 length equals 14 residues. The CDR3 DNA reads TGTGCCAGCAGCACCTACAGGGACCCCTATGGCTACACCTTC. It encodes CASSTYRDPYGYTF.

Only a few counts were recorded for this clone. This rearrangement joins TRBV27 to TRBJ2-1; D gene unclear. CDR3 size: 12 residues. Germline CDR1 and CDR2: MNHEY and SMNVEV (reference sequence). Trimming stripped 3 bases from V and 10 bases from J, with 10 bases between. CDR3 sequence: CASSLAQGEQFF. DNA of the CDR3: TGTGCCAGCAGTTTGGCGCAAGGAGAGCAGTTCTTC.

The rearrangement joins TRBV4-1 to TRBJ2-5, with a possible D match to TRBD1 (5 bases). The CDR3 sequence is 14 residues long. In germline, CDR1 is MGHRA, CDR2 YSYEKL. V lost 3 bases and J lost 9, with 17 bases in between. The CDR3 loop is CASSHNQQVPAQYF. Written as DNA, the CDR3 is TGCGCCAGCAGCCATAATCAACAGGTTCCGGCCCAGTACTTC.

V usage is TRBV9 and J usage is TRBJ2-7, with a possible D match to TRBD1 (6 bases). From germline, CDR1 is SGDLS and CDR2 YYNGEE. The CDR3 covers 14 residues. V was trimmed by 0 bases and J by 7 bases, leaving 14 bases between them. CDR3 in DNA: TGTGCCAGCAGCGTAGTACCCGATACAGGGGAGCAGTACTTC. It is translated as CASSVVPDTGEQYF.

The gene calls are TRBV5-1 and TRBJ2-3; 12 bases align to TRBD2. Germline V gene sequence: CDR1 SGHRS, CDR2 YFSETQ. V was clipped by 0 bases and J by 8 bases; unmatched bases: 7. The CDR3 sequence is 16 residues long. CDR3 loop: CASSLGTSGALSTQYF. The CDR3, as DNA: TGCGCCAGCAGCTTGGGGACTAGCGGGGCCCTCAGTACGCAGTATTTT.

This clone was seen only once. V is TRBV18 and J is TRBJ1-5; D unresolved. Germline V CDR1 and CDR2: KGHSH, LQKENI. V lost 3 bases and J 0 bases, leaving 6 bases between the germline ends. The length of the CDR3 is 14 residues. CDR3 sequence: CASSPIASNQPQHF. CDR3 DNA: TGTGCCAGCTCACCGATCGCTAGCAATCAGCCCCAGCATTTT.

The chain uses TRBV13 and TRBJ1-2; TRBD1 agrees at 9 bases. CDR3 length: 14 residues. The germline gives CDR1 PRHDT, CDR2 FYEKMQ (reference sequence). Trimming took 3 bases from V and 3 from J; bases not matched to a gene: 2. The CDR3 nucleotides are TGTGCCAGCAGCTTCCGGGACAGGGACTATGGCTACACCTTC. Amino acids: CASSFRDRDYGYTF. The full variable domain, its missing parts supplied by reference TRBV13 and TRBJ1-2, is AAGVIQSPRHLIKEKRETATLKCYPIPRHDTVYWYQQGPGQDPQFLISFYEKMQSDKGSIPDRFSAQQFSDYHSELNMSSLELGDSALYFCASSFRDRDYGYTFGSGTRLTVV.